The 25 T cell receptor beta chains below all came from one sample that was sequenced in a study of blood T cell repertoires in COVID-19. The method was immunoSEQ multiplex PCR; TCRdb's version includes in-frame clones alone and lacks a portion of them. The table includes around 62,000 clones, around 90% detected once. The sample taken for sequencing was peripheral blood. The receptors originated from a woman aged 55-75 years with COVID-19, enrolled during active disease.

This rearrangement joins TRBV9 to TRBJ2-1; the D is unclear. This CDR3 spans 13 amino acids. V lost 0 bases, J lost 9 bases, and 10 bases lay in between. CDR1 is SGDLS, CDR2 YYNGEE, per germline. The CDR3 nucleotides are TGTGCCAGCAGCGTAGCTGAGGAGAGTGAGCAGTTCTTC. Its translation: CASSVAEESEQFF.

This clone was seen only a few times. J is TRBJ1-1 and V is TRBV7-9; D gene ambiguous. The CDR3 is 13 amino acids. Trimming shortened V by 3 bases and J by 2 bases, and 7 bases separated the two germline ends. Germline-derived CDR1 and CDR2 are SEHNR and FQNEAQ (reference sequence). The DNA of the CDR3 is TGTGCCAGCAGCTTTCCCTCTAACACTGAAGCTTTCTTT. Protein: CASSFPSNTEAFF.

This clone was detected only once. The chain uses TRBV5-1 and TRBJ2-2; a possible D gene is TRBD1 (6 bases). V shed 2 bases and J shed 0 bases, with 11 bases lying between them. CDR1 SGHRS and CDR2 YFSETQ come from the germline V gene. This CDR3 has 16 residues. Here the CDR3 reads CASSLTGLSNTGELFF. DNA for the CDR3: TGCGCCAGCAGCTTAACAGGGCTTTCGAACACCGGGGAGCTGTTTTTT.

Only one count was recorded for this clone. The V gene is TRBV28, the J gene TRBJ2-7; D gene uncertain. V was cut by 4 bases and J by 5 bases, with 6 bases left in between. The CDR3 is made up of 11 amino acids. In germline, CDR1 is MDHEN, CDR2 SYDVKM. CDR3 in DNA: TGTGCCAGCAGTTCAATAGACGAGCAGTACTTC. Amino acid sequence: CASSSIDEQYF.

V is TRBV7-9 and J is TRBJ2-1; D might be TRBD1 (6 bases). V was cut by 5 bases and J by 6 bases, with 11 bases left in between. The CDR3 is made up of 13 amino acids. Germline CDR1 reads SEHNR; CDR2 reads FQNEAQ (reference sequence). The CDR3 is CASSPRDTNEQFF. The CDR3 DNA reads TGTGCCAGCAGCCCTCGGGACACCAATGAGCAGTTCTTC.

The J gene is TRBJ1-4, the V gene TRBV27; D perhaps matches TRBD1 (6 bases). Germline assignment: CDR1 MNHEY and CDR2 SMNVEV (reference sequence). This CDR3 contains 15 residues. Trimming left V 10 bases short and J 0 bases short, with 15 bases between. The chain's CDR3 is CATTGSLATNEKLFF. In DNA form, the CDR3 reads TGTGCCACGACAGGATCCCTTGCAACTAATGAAAAACTGTTTTTT.

The chain uses TRBV18 and TRBJ1-6, with unresolved D. This CDR3 comprises 14 residues. Germline assignment: CDR1 KGHSH and CDR2 LQKENI. Between the trimmed V and J ends, which lost 0 bases and 14 bases, there was a span of 14 bases. CDR3 bases: TGTGCCAGCTCACCACCGGTTCCCCCTCGGGCCCTCCACTTT. Translation gives CASSPPVPPRALHF.

The J gene is TRBJ2-7, the V gene TRBV5-4; 8 positions agree with TRBD1. The CDR3 is 14 residues long. Germline-derived CDR1 and CDR2 are SGHNT and YYREEE (reference sequence). V was pared by 2 bases and J by 6 bases, with 7 bases of the junction left unmatched. The CDR3 here is CASSFRGRDGEQYF. The CDR3 bases are TGTGCCAGCAGCTTCAGGGGGCGGGATGGCGAGCAGTACTTC.

The chain is built from TRBV3-1 (or the pseudogene TRBV3-2) and TRBJ2-7; 12 bases align to TRBD2. From germline, CDR1 is LGHDT and CDR2 YNNKEL (reference sequence). The CDR3 runs to 18 residues. Unmatched junction bases numbered 9, after V lost 3 bases and J lost 0 bases. CDR3 residues: CASSHRRTSGDVSYEQYF. In nucleotides, the CDR3 is TGTGCCAGCAGCCATCGCCGGACTAGCGGGGATGTCTCCTACGAGCAGTACTTC.

This rearrangement joins TRBV5-6 to TRBJ1-4; D not certain. V lost 3 bases to trimming and J lost 7 bases, with 10 bases between them. In germline, CDR1 is SGHDT, CDR2 YYEEEE. This CDR3 has 13 amino acids. This chain's CDR3 is CASSYHSSEKLFF. The CDR3 nucleotides read TGTGCCAGCAGCTACCACTCGAGTGAAAAACTGTTTTTT.

V and J are TRBV4-1 and TRBJ2-5, with D uncertain. Trimming took 0 bases from V and 1 from J, leaving 9 bases between them. Germline assignment: CDR1 MGHRA and CDR2 YSYEKL. CDR3 length: 15 amino acids. In DNA, the CDR3 is TGCGCCAGCAGCCAAGAAGCGCGGATCCAAGAGACCCAGTACTTC. As protein: CASSQEARIQETQYF.

The chain links TRBV9 to TRBJ1-3; 7 nucleotides line up with TRBD1. Germline values: CDR1 SGDLS, CDR2 YYNGEE. The CDR3 totals 17 residues. V dropped 0 bases and J dropped 0; count of bases not matched to a gene: 6. The CDR3 coding sequence is TGTGCCAGCAGCGTAGAGGGGGCGACGAACTCTGGAAACACCATATATTTT. It codes for CASSVEGATNSGNTIYF.

The V and J genes are TRBV10-3 and TRBJ1-1; D not resolved. The ends were cut back, 6 bases at V and 3 bases at J, with 11 bases in the middle. The CDR3 contains 13 residues. CDR1 is ENHRY and CDR2 is SYGVKD in the germline V gene. The CDR3 spells CAISRREDTEAFF. CDR3 coding DNA: TGTGCCATCAGCCGGCGGGAGGACACTGAAGCTTTCTTT.

This chain uses TRBV18 with TRBJ1-4; 7 nucleotides align to TRBD1. The CDR3 is 17 residues long. CDR1 and CDR2 from the germline V gene are KGHSH and LQKENI. Trimming took 6 bases from V and 5 from J; bases not matched to a gene: 15. The chain's CDR3 is CASSKATGNLQNEKLFF. Here the CDR3 DNA reads TGTGCCAGCTCGAAAGCGACAGGGAATCTTCAAAATGAAAAACTGTTTTTT. Full variable domain (missing parts from reference TRBV18 and TRBJ1-4): NAGVMQNPRHLVRRRGQEARLRCSPMKGHSHVYWYRQLPEEGLKFMVYLQKENIIDESGMPKERFSAEFPKEGPSILRIQQVVRGDSAAYFCASSKATGNLQNEKLFFGSGTQLSVL.

This chain joins TRBV11-2 and TRBJ1-4, with 8 bases lining up with TRBD1. Trimming took 6 bases from V and 4 from J; bases not matched to a gene: 10. The CDR3 consists of 16 residues. The germline gives CDR1 SGHAT, CDR2 FQNNGV. CDR3 nucleotide sequence: TGTGCCAGCAGTCCCGTCAGGGGGCAGGGTAATGAAAAACTGTTTTTT. It is translated as CASSPVRGQGNEKLFF. Drawing the rest from reference TRBV11-2 and TRBJ1-4, the complete variable domain is EAGVAQSPRYKIIEKRQSVAFWCNPISGHATLYWYQQILGQGPKLLIQFQNNGVVDDSQLPKDRFSAERLKGVDSTLKIQPAKLEDSAVYLCASSPVRGQGNEKLFFGSGTQLSVL.

This clone appeared a few times. The CDR3 nucleotides read TGTGCCAGCAGTGAAGTTTTAGGGAGGAACACTGAAGCTTTCTTT. Protein: CASSEVLGRNTEAFF. This rearrangement joins TRBV6-1 to TRBJ1-1, with D hard to call. Germline CDR1 is MNHNS and CDR2 is SASEGT. Trimming pared 1 base from V and 1 base from J, leaving 10 bases between. The CDR3 loop spans 15 amino acids.

The chain carries TRBV19 and TRBJ2-1; 13 positions agree with TRBD2. The CDR3 covers 22 residues. The V gene's germline CDR1 is LNHDA and CDR2 SQIVND (reference sequence). Trimming at V came to 5 bases and at J to 8 bases, leaving 27 bases not matched to a gene. The CDR3 DNA sequence: TGTGCCAGTAGTGCACGAGCCACCCGATTCTCCGGGACTAGCGGGACTGGACATGAGCAGTTCTTC. Translation: CASSARATRFSGTSGTGHEQFF.

V is TRBV24-1 and J is TRBJ2-2; D is undetermined. CDR3 length: 14 amino acids. Germline assignment: CDR1 KGHDR and CDR2 SFDVKD. V dropped 9 bases and J dropped 3 bases, with 13 bases sitting between them. CDR3: CATGDFYHTGELFF. The CDR3 DNA sequence: TGTGCCACCGGAGACTTCTATCACACCGGGGAGCTGTTTTTT.

The CDR3 DNA sequence: TGTGCCAGCAGCTTGGGGAGACAGGGCTTCAACGAGCAGTACTTC. Amino acid sequence: CASSLGRQGFNEQYF. The rearrangement joins TRBV5-4 to TRBJ2-7, with 7 bases fitting TRBD1. Germline V gene data show CDR1 as SGHNT and CDR2 as YYREEE (reference sequence). V shed 0 bases, J shed 5 bases, and the junction held 8 bases outside the gene matches. CDR3 length: 15 residues.

The CDR3, as DNA: TGTGCCACCAGTGGGCGCGGGACAGGGGGATTCTACGAGCAGTACTTC. It encodes CATSGRGTGGFYEQYF. The chain has TRBV24-1 and TRBJ2-7; TRBD1 matches 11 bases. The CDR3 has 16 residues. Germline assignment: CDR1 KGHDR and CDR2 SFDVKD. The V and J ends lost 5 bases and 3 bases, in that order; junction bases with no gene match: 8.

The V call is TRBV28, the J call TRBJ2-5, with 11 nucleotides matching TRBD1. Germline V CDR1 and CDR2: MDHEN, SYDVKM. The junction had 5 bases not matched to a gene; V was cut back by 6 bases and J by 2 bases. CDR3 length: 15 residues. CDR3 protein: CASSPGQGVQETQYF. CDR3 nucleotides: TGTGCCAGCAGCCCGGGACAGGGGGTACAAGAGACCCAGTACTTC.

This rearrangement joins TRBV9 to TRBJ2-7; D perhaps matches TRBD1 (5 bases). The CDR3 consists of 14 residues. The V gene lost 3 bases and the J gene lost 1 base, with 11 bases spanning the gap. Germline CDR1 is SGDLS and CDR2 is YYNGEE. CDR3 nucleotide sequence: TGTGCCAGCAGCGCACAGGACGGGTCCTACGAGCAGTACTTC. Its protein is CASSAQDGSYEQYF.

A few counts support this clone. V usage is TRBV5-1 and J usage is TRBJ1-6; D not certain. Trimming shortened V by 0 bases and J by 9 bases, and 10 bases separated the two germline ends. Germline CDR1 is SGHRS and CDR2 is YFSETQ. The CDR3 contains 14 residues. In DNA form, the CDR3 reads TGCGCCAGCAGCTTGGCGTCCCGGGGTTCACCCCTCCACTTT. Translated, it gives CASSLASRGSPLHF.

The rearrangement links TRBV29-1 to TRBJ1-1, with 9 bases fitting TRBD1. This CDR3 is 15 amino acids long. V was clipped by 1 base and J by 1 base; unmatched bases: 4. The germline V gene has CDR1 SQVTM and CDR2 ANQGSEA. The CDR3 coding sequence is TGCAGCGTTGAAGGCTTACAGGGGGCGAACACTGAAGCTTTCTTT. It encodes CSVEGLQGANTEAFF.

The J gene is TRBJ2-2, the V gene TRBV7-2; TRBD2 agrees at 8 bases. The CDR3 has 13 residues. Germline CDR1 reads SGHTA; CDR2 reads FQGNSA. V was pared by 7 bases and J by 7 bases, with 5 bases of the junction left unmatched. CDR3 bases: TGTGCCAGCACCCGGGGGGGGAGCGGGGAGCTGTTTTTT. It translates to CASTRGGSGELFF.